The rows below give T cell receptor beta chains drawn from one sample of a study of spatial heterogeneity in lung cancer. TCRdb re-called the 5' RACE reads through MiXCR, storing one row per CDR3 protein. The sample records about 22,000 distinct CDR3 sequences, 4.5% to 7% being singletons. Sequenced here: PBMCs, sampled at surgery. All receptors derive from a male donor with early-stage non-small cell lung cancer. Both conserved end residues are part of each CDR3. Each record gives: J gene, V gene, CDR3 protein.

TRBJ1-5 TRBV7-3 CASGGWLDQPQHF
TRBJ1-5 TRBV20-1 CSAFDPNSNQPQHF
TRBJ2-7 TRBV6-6 CASSYSNSFSYEQYF
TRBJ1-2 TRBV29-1 CSVEQNYGYTF
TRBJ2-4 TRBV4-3 CASSQRAKASGNKNIQYF
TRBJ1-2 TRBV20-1 CSAQERDRSNYGYTF
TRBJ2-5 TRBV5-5 CASSLGLAGVRETQYF
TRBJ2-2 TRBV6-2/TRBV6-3 CASSYYISGELFF
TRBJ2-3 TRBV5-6 CASSSTQNTQYF
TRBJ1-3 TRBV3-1 CASSQTQGVDSGNTIYF
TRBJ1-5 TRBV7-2 CASSLGVVGNQPQHF
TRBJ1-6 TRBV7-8 CASSVPTGNNSPLHF
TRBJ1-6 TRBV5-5 CASSRDVNSPLHF
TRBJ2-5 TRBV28 CAARASGNMETQYF
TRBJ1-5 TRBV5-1 CASSTYSNQPQHF
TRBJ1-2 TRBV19 CASSLSGTGSGYGYTF